This T cell receptor (beta chain) was documented in a study of shared clonotypes between healthy human individuals. This clone was counted a few times. Clones were sequenced by immunoSEQ multiplex PCR, and TCRdb holds only the in-frame ones, with some missing. The sample gives around 2.5 million clones, 93% of which show up once; approximately 0.36% is in the top ten. From germline, CDR1 is SGHAT and CDR2 FQNNGV. V lost 5 bases and J lost 10, with 15 bases in between. This CDR3 has 13 residues. The sequence came from a man in his late teens or twenties in good health. Some clones in this sample may be carry-over from other donors' samples. The chain is built from TRBV11-2 and TRBJ2-1; possibly TRBD2 for D (6 bases). Source material: naive CD4+ T cells from PBMCs. The subset is: CD45RA+ positively selected. The CDR3 nucleotides read TGTGCCAGCAGCAAAAGGGCGGGGTGGGAGCAGTTCTTC. Encoded protein: CASSKRAGWEQFF.